This T cell receptor (beta chain) appears in the sequencing data of a study of control samples from healthy donors and cancer patients. Trimming took off 4 bases at V and 0 bases at J, with 14 bases between the two ends. CDR1 and CDR2 from the germline V gene are MGHDK and SYGVNS. The CDR3 extends over 16 amino acids. Profiling relied on immunoSEQ multiplex PCR, and the TCRdb table lists in-frame clones only, not all of them. The table shows around 130,000 clones, with about 89% occurring only once. The receptor's source is a man in his fifties in good health. V is TRBV25-1 and J is TRBJ2-3; a possible D gene is TRBD1 (6 bases). Sequencing was carried out using blood. The CDR3 sequence: CASSAYRVGSTDTQYF. CDR3 in DNA: TGTGCCAGCAGTGCTTACAGGGTAGGAAGCACAGATACGCAGTATTTT.